Listed here are 27 T cell receptor beta chains from one sample, sequenced in a study of PD-1 blockade in classical Hodgkin lymphoma. Specified time point: cycle 4 day 1 (C4D1), after 6 weeks of nivolumab. There was relapse after autologous stem cell transplantation in every patient, and there was variation in brentuximab vedotin exposure. The data were produced by immunoSEQ multiplex PCR, yet TCRdb's version contains in-frame clones alone and is incomplete. The sample contains roughly 51,000 clones, around 74% of which appear only once. The sample in question was peripheral blood mononuclear cells (PBMCs), obtained before the fourth cycle of nivolumab. Receptors originate from a human donor with classical Hodgkin lymphoma.

This clone has only one observation. The chain recombines TRBV6-5 with TRBJ2-2; no clear D. This CDR3 is built from 14 residues. The germline V and J ends were trimmed by 3 bases and 1 base, with 6 bases remaining between them. CDR1 and CDR2 from the germline V gene are MNHEY and SVGAGI. The DNA for the CDR3 is TGTGCCAGCAGTTATGGGGTGAACACCGGGGAGCTGTTTTTT. Translated: CASSYGVNTGELFF.

The genes are TRBV4-1 and TRBJ2-7; 8 bases are shared with TRBD1. Losses at the gene ends were 3 bases for V and 3 bases for J; bases not matched to a gene: 13. Germline lookup yields CDR1 MGHRA and CDR2 YSYEKL. The CDR3 sequence is 17 residues long. CDR3 region: CASSQTRGQGNVYEQYF. CDR3 nucleotides: TGCGCCAGCAGCCAGACCAGGGGGCAGGGGAATGTCTACGAGCAGTACTTC.

The genes are TRBV7-8 and TRBJ2-7; 7 bases line up with TRBD1. Germline trimming cut 2 bases from V and 4 bases from J; bases unmatched to any gene: 5. CDR3 size: 14 residues. Germline V gives CDR1 SGHVS, CDR2 FQNEAQ. The CDR3 reads CASSLRQGPYEQYF. The CDR3 nucleotides are TGTGCCAGCAGCTTAAGACAGGGCCCATACGAGCAGTACTTC.

This clone is classed as medium-sized. This chain connects TRBV2 to TRBJ2-7; no clear D. This CDR3 has 10 residues. Germline assignment: CDR1 SNHLY and CDR2 FYNNEI. The V and J ends lost 3 bases and 6 bases respectively, with 3 bases between them. Written as DNA, the CDR3 is TGTGCCAGCAGTGATATCGAGCAGTACTTC. This encodes CASSDIEQYF.

The chain recombines TRBV4-3 with TRBJ2-2; 10 bases match TRBD2. This CDR3 region has 13 residues. CDR1 and CDR2 (germline): LGHNA, YSLEER. Written as DNA, the CDR3 is TGCGCTAGCGGGAGGTACAACACCGGGGAGCTGTTTTTT. This translates into CASGRYNTGELFF.

The chain uses TRBV19 and TRBJ2-3; D possibly uses TRBD1 or TRBD2 (5 bases each). Germline V gene sequence: CDR1 LNHDA, CDR2 SQIVND (reference sequence). V lost 3 bases and J 2 bases, leaving 18 bases between the germline ends. The CDR3 consists of 17 residues. The CDR3 DNA reads as TGTGCCAGTAGTATCACGGGACGGCTTCTGGTCACAGATACGCAGTATTTT. Protein product: CASSITGRLLVTDTQYF.

This clone was seen a few times. This chain joins TRBV6-4 and TRBJ2-7; TRBD1 aligns across 7 bases. The CDR3 is made up of 13 amino acids. V trimming: 6 bases; J trimming: 6 bases; junction bases outside the gene matches: 8. CDR1 MRHNA and CDR2 SNTAGT come from the germline V gene. This CDR3 is CASSPDRAGEQYF. The CDR3 DNA follows: TGTGCCAGCAGCCCCGACAGGGCGGGCGAGCAGTACTTC.

CDR3: CASSQDHRGLNQPQHF. The CDR3 coding sequence is TGCGCCAGCAGCCAAGATCACAGGGGGCTTAATCAGCCCCAGCATTTT. This chain uses TRBV4-3 with TRBJ1-5, with TRBD1 matching over 9 bases. CDR3 length: 16 residues. Germline values: CDR1 LGHNA, CDR2 YSLEER. The J segment lost 4 bases and the V segment lost 0 bases, leaving 4 bases of the junction unmatched.

The chain employs TRBV7-2 and TRBJ1-2; 10 bases line up with TRBD1. V was pared by 3 bases and J by 2 bases, with 0 bases of the junction left unmatched. Germline lookup yields CDR1 SGHTA and CDR2 FQGNSA. The CDR3 loop spans 14 amino acids. CDR3 loop: CASSLDRGNYGYTF. The CDR3 DNA reads as TGTGCCAGCAGCTTGGACAGGGGGAACTATGGCTACACCTTC. Filled out from reference TRBV7-2 and TRBJ1-2, the complete variable domain reads GAGVSQSPSNKVTEKGKDVELRCDPISGHTALYWYRQSLGQGLEFLIYFQGNSAPDKSGLPSDRFSAERTGGSVSTLTIQRTQQEDSAVYLCASSLDRGNYGYTFGSGTRLTVV.

This clone appeared once. The rearrangement joins TRBV27 to TRBJ2-1; 8 positions agree with TRBD2. V shed 7 bases and J 7 bases; nucleotides not matched to a gene: 9. This CDR3 comprises 14 residues. Germline lookup yields CDR1 MNHEY and CDR2 SMNVEV (reference sequence). The CDR3 DNA is TGTGCCAGCACTACCGGGAGGGGCGGGAATGAGCAGTTCTTC. It encodes CASTTGRGGNEQFF.

This sequence joins TRBV6-6 and TRBJ2-2, with a weak D call TRBD2 (5 bases). CDR1 and CDR2 from the germline V gene are MNHNY and SVGAGI (reference sequence). This CDR3 has 13 amino acids. V lost 5 bases and J lost 4, with 8 bases in between. The CDR3 protein is CASSLDFTGELFF. For the CDR3, the DNA is TGTGCCAGCAGTCTGGACTTCACCGGGGAGCTGTTTTTT.

This clone was counted between two and nine times. This sequence joins TRBV6-4 and TRBJ2-1; TRBD2 matches 8 bases. The CDR3 runs to 16 residues. After removal of 7 bases from V and 6 bases from J, the junction contained 14 bases not matched to a gene. Germline V lookup: CDR1 MRHNA, CDR2 SNTAGT. The CDR3 region is CASTLRASGGPNEQFF. CDR3 bases: TGTGCCAGCACACTACGGGCGTCGGGAGGGCCCAATGAGCAGTTCTTC.

This clone came up a few times. At one boundary the junction diverges from the germline segment, which might be a read error. The chain recombines TRBV6-6 with TRBJ2-7; D possibly corresponds to TRBD2 (6 bases). The CDR3 length is 11 residues. CDR1 and CDR2 (germline): MNHNY, SVGAGI (reference sequence). The CDR3 sequence: CASTRAGRDDF. As DNA, the CDR3 is TGTGCCAGCACTCGCGCGGGACGGGACGACTTC.

V usage is TRBV4-1 and J usage is TRBJ2-6; 8 bases map to TRBD1. V shed 5 bases and J 4 bases; nucleotides not matched to a gene: 7. The germline gives CDR1 MGHRA, CDR2 YSYEKL. The CDR3 has 16 amino acids. The CDR3 bases are TGCGCCAGCAGCATTGGACAGGGAGACGGGGCCAACGTCCTGACTTTC. Protein sequence: CASSIGQGDGANVLTF.

The gene calls are TRBV11-3 and TRBJ1-1, with 8 bases fitting TRBD1. CDR1 is SGHNT, CDR2 YENEEA, per germline. CDR3 size: 16 residues. Germline trimming cut 8 bases from V and 4 bases from J; bases unmatched to any gene: 15. The CDR3, as DNA: TGTGCCAGCCCCTCCCCGGCAGGGGGCGCGGGCACTGAAGCTTTCTTT. Amino acid sequence: CASPSPAGGAGTEAFF.

On this clone itself: The DNA is omitted, as the CDR3 cannot be located on it reliably, and the CDR3 follows TCRdb's listing. The J gene is TRBJ2-1, the V gene TRBV12-1; the D call of TRBD2 is as the table states it, not checked on the DNA. TRBV12-1 is reported as a pseudogene. The length of the CDR3 is 15 amino acids, counting both ends. CDR3 region: CASSFASGSINEQFF.

The chain carries TRBV19 and TRBJ2-1, with 12 bases lining up with TRBD2. CDR1 is LNHDA and CDR2 is SQIVND in the germline V gene (reference sequence). With 7 bases clipped from V and 6 bases from J, the junction kept 7 bases outside the gene matches. This CDR3 has 15 residues. CDR3 nucleotide sequence: TGTGCCAGTACCCCAACTAGCGGGAGGCCCAATGAGCAGTTCTTC. Amino acids: CASTPTSGRPNEQFF.

In its sample, this clone was seen a few times. The V call is TRBV29-1, the J call TRBJ2-1; 12 bases map to TRBD1. The CDR3 is 14 amino acids. Per germline, CDR1 SQVTM and CDR2 ANQGSEA. This CDR3 is CGGTGGSTYNEQFF. The DNA of the CDR3 is TGCGGGGGGACAGGGGGCAGTACGTACAATGAGCAGTTCTTC.

This clone was counted once. This chain links TRBV4-1 with TRBJ1-4, with D possibly being TRBD1 (5 bases). This CDR3 contains 15 residues. Looked up from germline, CDR1 is MGHRA and CDR2 is YSYEKL. Trimming removed 2 bases at V and 4 bases at J, with 11 bases between. CDR3 DNA: TGCGCCAGCAGCCAACTTCACAGGATTAATGAAAAACTGTTTTTT. Its translation: CASSQLHRINEKLFF.

By sample fraction, this clone is medium-sized. The V gene is TRBV7-8, the J gene TRBJ2-7; D gene ambiguous. This CDR3 spans 11 amino acids. The V gene lost 5 bases and the J gene lost 7 bases, with 9 bases spanning the gap. CDR1 is SGHVS and CDR2 is FQNEAQ in the germline V gene. The DNA for the CDR3 is TGTGCCAGCAGCCTCAGTTCTGAGCAGTACTTC. As protein: CASSLSSEQYF.

For the CDR3, the DNA is TGTGCCACCAGCTTAGGGCTGGACAGTTCCGAGCAGTACTTC. This sequence encodes CATSLGLDSSEQYF. The chain recombines TRBV15 with TRBJ2-7, with a weak D call TRBD1 (6 bases). CDR3 length equals 14 residues. Germline CDR1 and CDR2: LNHNV and YYDKDF (reference sequence). The V and J ends lost 5 bases and 6 bases respectively, with 17 bases between them.

The chain carries TRBV19 and TRBJ1-1, with D perhaps TRBD1 (5 bases). V shed 6 bases and J shed 7 bases, with 9 bases lying between them. Germline-derived CDR1 and CDR2 are LNHDA and SQIVND (reference sequence). This CDR3 contains 11 residues. The CDR3 region has the DNA TGTGCCAGTAGCCCGGGACGTGAAGCTTTCTTT. It translates to CASSPGREAFF.

The chain links TRBV6-6 to TRBJ2-3, with 9 nucleotides matching TRBD1. V was clipped by 4 bases and J by 5 bases; unmatched bases: 10. This CDR3 has 16 residues. The germline V gene encodes CDR1 MNHNY and CDR2 SVGAGI (reference sequence). The CDR3 region has the DNA TGTGCCAGCAGTTCACGGGACAGGGATTATCAAGATACGCAGTATTTT. Translated: CASSSRDRDYQDTQYF.

In this sample, this clone turned up once. CDR3 loop: CASSPGRLPSYEQYF. The CDR3 nucleotides are TGTGCCAGCTCACCTGGCAGGTTACCCTCCTACGAGCAGTACTTC. This sequence joins TRBV18 and TRBJ2-7, with no clear D. The CDR3 consists of 15 residues. V dropped 3 bases and J dropped 0 bases, with 12 bases sitting between them. Germline values: CDR1 KGHSH, CDR2 LQKENI.

This clone occurred once. This chain uses TRBV11-1 with TRBJ1-1, with D unresolved. This CDR3 comprises 11 residues. Trimming stripped 2 bases from V and 5 bases from J, with 3 bases between. Per the germline V gene, CDR1 is SGHAT and CDR2 is FQDESV (reference sequence). CDR3 nucleotides: TGTGCCAGCAGCTTAAGAACTGAAGCTTTCTTT. Translated: CASSLRTEAFF.

The chain combines TRBV23-1 with TRBJ2-5; D is unclear. TRBV23-1 belongs to the ORF category, with a function that is uncertain. V was cut by 5 bases and J by 5 bases, with 18 bases left in between. CDR3 size: 15 residues. The CDR3 region has the DNA TGCGCCAGCAGTAAATGGCTTAGTGGGGTTGAGACCCAGTACTTC. Encoded protein: CASSKWLSGVETQYF.

The V call is TRBV5-6, the J call TRBJ2-7; the match to TRBD1 covers 7 bases. The J segment lost 5 bases and the V segment lost 3 bases, leaving 11 bases of the junction unmatched. CDR1 is SGHDT, CDR2 YYEEEE, per germline. The CDR3 totals 15 residues. The CDR3 coding sequence is TGTGCCAGCAGCTCGCCTTACAGGGGTCTCAACGAGCAGTACTTC. It specifies CASSSPYRGLNEQYF.